The text below deals with one T cell receptor beta chain. Its cognate antigen has yet to be identified. Base qualities are not at hand, and no much larger clone is one base apart. The data stem from a study of chronic HIV infection and antiretroviral therapy (dated by TCRdb to the mid-2010s). CDR1 and CDR2, per the germline V gene, are MDHEN and SYDVKM. Its CDR3 holds 14 amino acids, cysteine through phenylalanine. Only the CDR3 DNA stays, 42 bases, in frame from base 1. V loses 6 bases at its end and J loses 2 bases; junction bases beyond the gene matches: 5. Libraries were constructed by 5' RACE. The instrument was an Illumina MiSeq. In-frame beta chains were kept once TCRdb had trimmed the public reads at Q25 with fastp and called clones with MiXCR. Each entry is one CDR3 protein sequence, shown with its most common DNA and genes. The sample includes tens of thousands of distinct CDR3 sequences, with around 8.6% observed a single time. The top ten hold about 2.5% of the sample.

What was sequenced was peripheral blood. The sequence came from an adult who had HIV and had not received antiretroviral therapy, or was an uninfected healthy control (not recorded which). The sequence joins TRBV28 to TRBJ2-7; 9 bases in the middle match TRBD2. For the CDR3, the sequence is CASREAGGTYEQYF. Here is the DNA: TGTGCCAGCAGGGAAGCGGGAGGCACCTACGAGCAGTACTTC.